This T cell receptor beta chain was recovered during a study of human T cells and chemical hapten exposure. The study's findings and limits: Expanded TCRs clustered into significantly more large CDR3 similarity groups than controls, the analysis revealed.

The time point denotes: patch test 1, 2 weeks after DPC sensitization. Regarding treatment: therapeutic diphenylcyclopropenone sensitization with weekly scalp DPC. Researchers sampled blood before each patch test went on. Sample donors consisted of patients with alopecia, aged 18 to 70 years, who were suitable for DPC. This clonotype appeared many times. Its antigen is unknown. Via MiXCR, TCRdb re-called the RACE reads, giving one row per CDR3 protein. The profile covers fewer than 500,000 distinct CDR3 sequences, with about 4.4% appearing a single time and 2% to 2.5% taken by the ten largest. CDR1 is MDHEN, CDR2 SYDVKM, per germline. The V end lost 6 bases, the J end lost 7 bases, and 13 bases lay between the germline ends. This CDR3 comprises 12 residues.

The gene calls are TRBV28 and TRBJ2-7; D not certain. The source material was whole blood, sampled in connection with sensitization to the hapten diphenylcyclopropenone (DPC). The sequence was collected from a woman between 50 and 59 years old with alopecia areata. Some clones in this sample may be carry-over from other donors' samples. CDR3 region: CASRVGQLEQYF. The CDR3 DNA reads as TGTGCCAGCAGGGTTGGGCAGCTAGAGCAGTACTTC. Full variable domain (rest looked up from reference TRBV28 and TRBJ2-7): DVKVTQSSRYLVKRTGEKVFLECVQDMDHENMFWYRQDPGLGLRLIYFSYDVKMKEKGDIPEGYSVSREKKERFSLILESASTNQTSMYLCASRVGQLEQYFGPGTRLTVT.